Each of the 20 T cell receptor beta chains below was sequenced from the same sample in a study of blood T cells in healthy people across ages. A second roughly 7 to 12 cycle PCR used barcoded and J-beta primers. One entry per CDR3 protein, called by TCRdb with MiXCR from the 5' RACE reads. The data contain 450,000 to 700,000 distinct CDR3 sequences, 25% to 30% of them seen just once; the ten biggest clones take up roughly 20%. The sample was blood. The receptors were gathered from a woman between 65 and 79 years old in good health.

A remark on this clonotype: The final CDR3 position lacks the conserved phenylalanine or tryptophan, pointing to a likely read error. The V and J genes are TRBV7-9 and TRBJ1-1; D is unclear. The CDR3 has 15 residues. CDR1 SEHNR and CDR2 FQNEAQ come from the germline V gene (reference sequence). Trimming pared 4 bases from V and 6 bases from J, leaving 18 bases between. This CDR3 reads CASSSDTRARSEAFS. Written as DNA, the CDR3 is TGTGCCAGCAGCTCAGACACCCGGGCCCGATCTGAAGCTTTCTCT.

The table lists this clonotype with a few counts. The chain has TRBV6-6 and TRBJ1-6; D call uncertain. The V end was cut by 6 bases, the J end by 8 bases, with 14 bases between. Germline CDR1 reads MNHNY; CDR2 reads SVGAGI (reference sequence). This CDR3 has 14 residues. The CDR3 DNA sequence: TGTGCCAGCAGCCTTCGACTGGAAGATTCACCCCTCCACTTT. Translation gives CASSLRLEDSPLHF.

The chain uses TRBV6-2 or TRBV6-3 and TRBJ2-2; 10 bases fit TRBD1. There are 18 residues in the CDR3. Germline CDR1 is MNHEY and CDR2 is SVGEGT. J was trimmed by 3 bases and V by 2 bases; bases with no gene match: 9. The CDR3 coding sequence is TGTGCCAGCAGTTACGTTCTTGGGACAGGGGTTGACACCGGGGAGCTGTTTTTT. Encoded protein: CASSYVLGTGVDTGELFF.

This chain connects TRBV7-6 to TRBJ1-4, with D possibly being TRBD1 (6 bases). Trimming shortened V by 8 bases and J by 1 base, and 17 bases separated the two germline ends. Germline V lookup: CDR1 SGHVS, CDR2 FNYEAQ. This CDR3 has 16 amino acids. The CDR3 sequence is CASGRAGAETNEKLFF. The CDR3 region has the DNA TGTGCCAGCGGGAGGGCAGGGGCCGAAACTAATGAAAAACTGTTTTTT. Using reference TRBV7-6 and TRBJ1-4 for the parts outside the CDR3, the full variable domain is GAGVSQSPRYKVTKRGQDVALRCDPISGHVSLYWYRQALGQGPEFLTYFNYEAQQDKSGLPNDRFSAERPEGSISTLTIQRTEQRDSAMYRCASGRAGAETNEKLFFGSGTQLSVL.

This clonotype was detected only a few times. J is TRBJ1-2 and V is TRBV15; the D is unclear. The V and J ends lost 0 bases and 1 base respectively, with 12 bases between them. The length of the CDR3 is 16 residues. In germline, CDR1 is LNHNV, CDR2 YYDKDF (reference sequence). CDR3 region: CATSRDYSLDNYGYTF. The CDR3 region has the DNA TGTGCCACCAGCAGAGATTATTCTTTGGATAACTATGGCTACACCTTC.

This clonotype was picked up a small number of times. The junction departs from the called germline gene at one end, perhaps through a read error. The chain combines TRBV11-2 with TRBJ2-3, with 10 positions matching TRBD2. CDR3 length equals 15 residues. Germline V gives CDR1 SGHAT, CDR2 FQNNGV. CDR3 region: CACSPSGGAADTQYF. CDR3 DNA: TGTGCCTGCAGCCCAAGCGGGGGGGCCGCAGATACGCAGTATTTT.

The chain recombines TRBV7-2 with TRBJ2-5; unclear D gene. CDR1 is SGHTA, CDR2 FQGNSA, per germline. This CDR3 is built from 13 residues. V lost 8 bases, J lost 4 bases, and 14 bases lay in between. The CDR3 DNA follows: TGTGCCAGCGGCCCAAGACCTGGAGAGACCCAGTACTTC. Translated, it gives CASGPRPGETQYF.

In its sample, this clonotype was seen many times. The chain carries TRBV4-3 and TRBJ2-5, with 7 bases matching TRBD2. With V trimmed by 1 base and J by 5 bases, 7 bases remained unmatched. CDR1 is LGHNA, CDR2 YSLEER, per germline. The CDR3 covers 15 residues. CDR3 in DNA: TGCGCCAGCAGCCAAGGGGGGGGTGGTATGGAGACCCAGTACTTC. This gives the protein CASSQGGGGMETQYF.

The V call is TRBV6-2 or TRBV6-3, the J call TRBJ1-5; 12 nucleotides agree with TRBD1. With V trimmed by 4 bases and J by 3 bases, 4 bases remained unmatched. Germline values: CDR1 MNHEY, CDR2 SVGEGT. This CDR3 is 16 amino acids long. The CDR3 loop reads CASSLGQGAFNQPQHF. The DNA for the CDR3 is TGTGCCAGCAGTTTGGGACAGGGGGCCTTCAATCAGCCCCAGCATTTT.

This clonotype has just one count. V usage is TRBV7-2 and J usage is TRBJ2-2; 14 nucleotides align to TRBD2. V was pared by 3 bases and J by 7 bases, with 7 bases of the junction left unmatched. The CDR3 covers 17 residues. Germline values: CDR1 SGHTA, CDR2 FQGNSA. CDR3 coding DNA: TGTGCCAGCAGCTTCGGACTAGCGGGGGGCCAGGGCGGGGAGCTGTTTTTT. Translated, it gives CASSFGLAGGQGGELFF.

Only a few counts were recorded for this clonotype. The CDR3 sequence is CASSYGGLGGEQYF. CDR3 sequence (DNA): TGTGCCAGCAGTTATGGCGGCCTGGGCGGCGAGCAGTACTTC. J is TRBJ2-7 and V is TRBV6-5; unclear D gene. From germline, CDR1 is MNHEY and CDR2 SVGAGI. The length of the CDR3 is 14 residues. Trimming shortened V by 3 bases and J by 6 bases, and 15 bases separated the two germline ends.

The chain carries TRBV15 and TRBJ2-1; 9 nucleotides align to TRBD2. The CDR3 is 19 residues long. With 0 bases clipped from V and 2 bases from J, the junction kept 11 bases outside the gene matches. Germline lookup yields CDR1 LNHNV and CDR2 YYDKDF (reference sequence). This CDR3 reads CATSRDRKLSSGAYNEQFF. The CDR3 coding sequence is TGTGCCACCAGCAGAGATCGTAAGCTCTCTAGCGGGGCCTACAATGAGCAGTTCTTC.

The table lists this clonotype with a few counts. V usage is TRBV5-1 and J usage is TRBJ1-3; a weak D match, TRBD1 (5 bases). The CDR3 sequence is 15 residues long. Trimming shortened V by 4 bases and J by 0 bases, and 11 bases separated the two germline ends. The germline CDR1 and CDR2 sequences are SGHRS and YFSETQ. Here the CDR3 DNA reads TGCGCCAGCAGCCGGGACGGCACCTCTGGAAACACCATATATTTT. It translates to CASSRDGTSGNTIYF. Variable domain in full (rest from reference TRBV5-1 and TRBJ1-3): KAGVTQTPRYLIKTRGQQVTLSCSPISGHRSVSWYQQTPGQGLQFLFEYFSETQRNKGNFPGRFSGRQFSNSRSEMNVSTLELGDSALYLCASSRDGTSGNTIYFGEGSWLTVV.

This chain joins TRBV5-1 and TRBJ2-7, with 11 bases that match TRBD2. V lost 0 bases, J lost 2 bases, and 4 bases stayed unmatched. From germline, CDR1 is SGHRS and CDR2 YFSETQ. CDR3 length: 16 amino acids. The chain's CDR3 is CASSLGALAGAYEQYF. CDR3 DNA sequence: TGCGCCAGCAGCTTGGGAGCACTAGCGGGGGCCTACGAGCAGTACTTC.

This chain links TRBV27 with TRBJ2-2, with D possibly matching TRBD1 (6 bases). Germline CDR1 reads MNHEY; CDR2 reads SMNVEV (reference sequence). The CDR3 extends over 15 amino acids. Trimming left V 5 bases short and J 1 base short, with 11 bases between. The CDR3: CASSTTDRNTGELFF. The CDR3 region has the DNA TGTGCCAGCAGTACGACGGACAGGAACACCGGGGAGCTGTTTTTT.

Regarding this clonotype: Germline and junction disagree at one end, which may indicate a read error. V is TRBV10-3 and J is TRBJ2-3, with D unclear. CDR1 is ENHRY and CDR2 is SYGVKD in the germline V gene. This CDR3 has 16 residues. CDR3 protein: CAISEQNEISTDTQYF. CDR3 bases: TGTGCCATCAGTGAGCAGAACGAGATCAGCACTGATACGCAGTATTTT.

The CDR3 DNA reads as TGTGCCACCAGACCGGGACAGGGGCTTCTGAACACCGGGGAGCTGTTTTTT. Translation gives CATRPGQGLLNTGELFF. The gene calls are TRBV15 and TRBJ2-2, with TRBD1 matching over 10 bases. CDR3 size: 17 residues. CDR1 is LNHNV and CDR2 is YYDKDF in the germline V gene (reference sequence). With V trimmed by 6 bases and J by 1 base, 8 bases remained unmatched. The full variable domain, completed using reference TRBV15 and TRBJ2-2, is DAMVIQNPRYQVTQFGKPVTLSCSQTLNHNVMYWYQQKSSQAPKLLFHYYDKDFNNEADTPDNFQSRRPNTSFCFLDIRSPGLGDTAMYLCATRPGQGLLNTGELFFGEGSRLTVL.

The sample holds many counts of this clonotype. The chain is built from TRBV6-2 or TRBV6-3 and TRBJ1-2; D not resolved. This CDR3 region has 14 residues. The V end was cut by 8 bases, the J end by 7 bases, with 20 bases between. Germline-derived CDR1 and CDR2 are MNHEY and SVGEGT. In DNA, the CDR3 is TGTGCCAGCGCCTCCGGGCTGCGTCTGGCTGGCTACACCTTC. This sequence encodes CASASGLRLAGYTF.

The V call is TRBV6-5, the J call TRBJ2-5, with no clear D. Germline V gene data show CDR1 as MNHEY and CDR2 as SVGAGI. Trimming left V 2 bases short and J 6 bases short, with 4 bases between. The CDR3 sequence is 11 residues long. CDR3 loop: CASSYQQTQYF. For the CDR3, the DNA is TGTGCCAGCAGTTACCAGCAGACCCAGTACTTC.

CDR3 sequence reads: CSVDTSPAQYF. CDR3 DNA sequence: TGCAGCGTTGATACTAGCCCAGCCCAGTACTTC. The V call is TRBV29-1, the J call TRBJ2-5; tentative D call: TRBD2 (6 bases). This CDR3 is built from 11 residues. Deletions cut 3 bases from V and 9 bases from J, with 11 bases between. Germline V gene sequence: CDR1 SQVTM, CDR2 ANQGSEA.